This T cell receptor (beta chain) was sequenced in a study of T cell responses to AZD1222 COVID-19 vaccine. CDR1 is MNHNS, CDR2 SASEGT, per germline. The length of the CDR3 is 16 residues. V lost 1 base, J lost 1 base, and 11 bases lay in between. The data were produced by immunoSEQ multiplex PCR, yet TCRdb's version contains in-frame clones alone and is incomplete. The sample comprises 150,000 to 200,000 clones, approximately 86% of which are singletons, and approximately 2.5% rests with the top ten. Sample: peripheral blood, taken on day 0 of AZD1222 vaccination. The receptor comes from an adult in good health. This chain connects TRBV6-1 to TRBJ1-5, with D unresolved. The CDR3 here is CASSEVRGLSNQPQHF. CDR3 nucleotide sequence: TGTGCCAGCAGTGAAGTTCGGGGTTTGAGCAATCAGCCCCAGCATTTT.